Here is one TCR beta chain with its context. The sample comes from a study of early T cells in non-severe SARS-CoV-2 infection. In the study overall: RNA in bulk from unsorted whole blood was sequenced, and chains were unpaired.

Trimming took off 1 base at V and 5 bases at J, with 12 bases between the two ends. Germline loops: CDR1 MGHDK, CDR2 SYGVNS. CDR3 length: 14 amino acids. TCRdb re-analysed the 5' RACE reads in MiXCR, keeping a single row per CDR3 protein. Of fewer than 100,000 distinct CDR3 sequences listed, roughly 10% were seen once; the top ten hold approximately 4.5%. Sequenced sample: whole blood. The receptor was derived from an adult who was a healthcare worker with PCR-confirmed SARS-CoV-2 infection or an uninfected control (not recorded which). The gene calls are TRBV25-1 and TRBJ2-7; D is tentatively TRBD1 or TRBD2 (5 bases each). The DNA for the CDR3 is TGTGCCAGCAGTGAATGGGGTCGGGGCCACGAGCAGTACTTC. Translating it yields CASSEWGRGHEQYF.